This T cell receptor (beta chain) was recovered during a study of PD-1 blockade in classical Hodgkin lymphoma. Clones were read by immunoSEQ multiplex PCR, and TCRdb kept only the in-frame ones, dropping some. The data show roughly 70,000 clones, over 90% seen once. The CDR3 totals 11 residues. Trimming took off 4 bases at V and 7 bases at J, with 10 bases between the two ends. In germline, CDR1 is DFQATT, CDR2 SNEGSKA (reference sequence). Time point specified: newly diagnosed, previously untreated cHL patient sample. The receptor was isolated from a human donor with classical Hodgkin lymphoma. The J gene is TRBJ2-5, the V gene TRBV20-1; D call uncertain. The sample consisted of peripheral blood mononuclear cells (PBMCs). The CDR3 here is CSAKLIGTQYF. The CDR3 DNA is TGCAGTGCTAAACTTATAGGGACCCAGTACTTC.